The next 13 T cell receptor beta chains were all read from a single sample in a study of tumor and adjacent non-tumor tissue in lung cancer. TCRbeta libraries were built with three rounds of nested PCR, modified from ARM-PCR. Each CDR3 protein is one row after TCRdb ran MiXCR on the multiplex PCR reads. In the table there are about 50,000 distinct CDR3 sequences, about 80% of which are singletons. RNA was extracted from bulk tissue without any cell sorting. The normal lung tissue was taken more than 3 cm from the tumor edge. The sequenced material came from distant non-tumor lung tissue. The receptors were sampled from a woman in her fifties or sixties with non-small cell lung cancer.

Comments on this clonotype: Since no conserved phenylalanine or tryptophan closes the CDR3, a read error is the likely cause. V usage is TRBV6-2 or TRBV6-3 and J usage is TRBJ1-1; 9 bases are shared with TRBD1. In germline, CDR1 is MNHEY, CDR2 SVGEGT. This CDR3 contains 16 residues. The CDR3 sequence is CASSYAGTGLNTEAFV. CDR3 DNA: TGTGCCAGTAGTTACGCCGGGACAGGGCTTAACACTGAAGCTTTCGTT.

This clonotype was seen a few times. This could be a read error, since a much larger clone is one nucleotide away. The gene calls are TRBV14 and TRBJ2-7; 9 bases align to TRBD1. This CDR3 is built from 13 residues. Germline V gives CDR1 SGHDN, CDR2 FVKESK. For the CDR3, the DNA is TGTACCAGCAGCCAAGGACAGGGGAAAAAGCAGTACTTC. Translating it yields CTSSQGQGKKQYF.

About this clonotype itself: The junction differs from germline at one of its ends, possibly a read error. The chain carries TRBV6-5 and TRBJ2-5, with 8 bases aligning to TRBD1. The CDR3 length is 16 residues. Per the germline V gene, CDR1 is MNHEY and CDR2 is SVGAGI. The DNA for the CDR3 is TGTGCCAGCAGTAGGACCGGGACAGGAGGCGCAGAGACCCATTACTTC. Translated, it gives CASSRTGTGGAETHYF.

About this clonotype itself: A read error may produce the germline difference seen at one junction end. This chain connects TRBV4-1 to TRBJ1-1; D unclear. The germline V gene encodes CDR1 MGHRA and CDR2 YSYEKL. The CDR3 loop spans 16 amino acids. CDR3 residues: CASSHPLGRVLTAAFF. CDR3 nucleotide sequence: TGCGCCAGCAGCCACCCGTTGGGAAGGGTCTTAACTGCAGCTTTCTTT.

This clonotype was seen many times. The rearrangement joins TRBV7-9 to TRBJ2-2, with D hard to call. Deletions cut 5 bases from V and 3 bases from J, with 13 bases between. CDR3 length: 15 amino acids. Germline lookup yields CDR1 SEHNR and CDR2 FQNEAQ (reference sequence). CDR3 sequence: CASSPQNPYTGELFF. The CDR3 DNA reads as TGTGCCAGCAGCCCACAGAACCCGTACACCGGGGAGCTGTTTTTT.

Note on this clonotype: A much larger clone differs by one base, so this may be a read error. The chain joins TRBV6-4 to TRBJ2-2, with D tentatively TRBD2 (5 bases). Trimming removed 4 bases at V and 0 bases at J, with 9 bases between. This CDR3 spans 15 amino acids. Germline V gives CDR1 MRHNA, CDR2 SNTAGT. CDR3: CASSVGKTNTGELFF. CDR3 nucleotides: TGTGCCAGCAGTGTCGGGAAAACGAACACCGGGGAGCTGTTTTTT.

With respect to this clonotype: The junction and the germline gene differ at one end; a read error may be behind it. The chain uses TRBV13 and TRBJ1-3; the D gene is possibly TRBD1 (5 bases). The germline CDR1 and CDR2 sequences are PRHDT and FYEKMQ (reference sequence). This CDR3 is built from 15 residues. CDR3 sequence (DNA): TGTACCAGCAGCTTGTACAGGACCTCTGGAAACACCATAAATTTT. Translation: CTSSLYRTSGNTINF.

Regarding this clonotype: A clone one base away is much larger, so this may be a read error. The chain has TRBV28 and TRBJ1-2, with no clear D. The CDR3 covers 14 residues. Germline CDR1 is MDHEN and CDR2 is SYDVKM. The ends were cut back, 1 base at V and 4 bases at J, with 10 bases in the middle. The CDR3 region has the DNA TGTGCCAGCAGTTTATTTGTCGGCAGCTATGGCTACACCTTC. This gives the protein CASSLFVGSYGYTF.

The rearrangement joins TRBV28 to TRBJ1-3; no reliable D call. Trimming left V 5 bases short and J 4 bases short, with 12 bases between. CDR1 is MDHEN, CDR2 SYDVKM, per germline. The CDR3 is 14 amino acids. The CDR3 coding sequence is TGTGCCAGCAGTCAGGTCCGCACAGGAAACACCATATATTTT. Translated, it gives CASSQVRTGNTIYF.

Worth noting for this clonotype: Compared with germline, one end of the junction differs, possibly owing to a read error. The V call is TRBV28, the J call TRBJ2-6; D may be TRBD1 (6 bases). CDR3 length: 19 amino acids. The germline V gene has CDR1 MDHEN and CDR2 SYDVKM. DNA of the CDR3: TGTGCCATCAGTTTATGGGAACAGGGCTCCTACTCTGAGGCCAACGTCCTGACTTTC. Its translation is CAISLWEQGSYSEANVLTF. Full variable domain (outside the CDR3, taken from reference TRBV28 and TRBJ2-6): DVKVTQSSRYLVKRTGEKVFLECVQDMDHENMFWYRQDPGLGLRLIYFSYDVKMKEKGDIPEGYSVSREKKERFSLILESASTNQTSMYLCAISLWEQGSYSEANVLTFGAGSRLTVL.

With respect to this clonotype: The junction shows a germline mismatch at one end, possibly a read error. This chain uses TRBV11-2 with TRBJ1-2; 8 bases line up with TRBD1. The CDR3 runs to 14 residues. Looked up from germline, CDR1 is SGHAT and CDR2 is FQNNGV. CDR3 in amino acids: CASSKGQVYYDYTF. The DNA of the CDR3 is TGTGCCAGCAGCAAGGGACAGGTATACTATGACTACACCTTC.

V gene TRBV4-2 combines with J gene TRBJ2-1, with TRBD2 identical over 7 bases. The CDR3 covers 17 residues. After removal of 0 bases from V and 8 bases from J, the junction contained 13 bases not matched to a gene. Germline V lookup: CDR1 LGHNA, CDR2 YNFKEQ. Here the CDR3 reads CASSQEGWGGSVHEQFF. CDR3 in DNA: TGTGCCAGCAGCCAAGAAGGGTGGGGGGGGTCCGTTCATGAGCAGTTCTTC.

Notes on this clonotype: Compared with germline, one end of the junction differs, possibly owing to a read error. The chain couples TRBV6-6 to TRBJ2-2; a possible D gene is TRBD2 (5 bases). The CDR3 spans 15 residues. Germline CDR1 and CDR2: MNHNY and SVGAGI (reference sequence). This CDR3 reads CANSYERWNTGELLF. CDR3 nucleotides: TGTGCCAACAGTTACGAGCGGTGGAACACCGGGGAGCTGCTTTTT.